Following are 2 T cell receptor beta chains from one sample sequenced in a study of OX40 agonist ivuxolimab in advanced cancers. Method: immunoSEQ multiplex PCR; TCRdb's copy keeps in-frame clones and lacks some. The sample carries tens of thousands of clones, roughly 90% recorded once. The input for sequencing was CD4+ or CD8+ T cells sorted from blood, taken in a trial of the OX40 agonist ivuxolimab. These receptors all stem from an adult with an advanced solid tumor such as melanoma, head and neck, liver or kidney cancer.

DNA for the CDR3: TGCAGCGTTGAAGACGACTCGGCCCAGTACTTC. Translation gives CSVEDDSAQYF. The chain uses TRBV29-1 and TRBJ2-5, with no clear D. Germline values: CDR1 SQVTM, CDR2 ANQGSEA. The CDR3 spans 11 residues. The ends were cut back, 0 bases at V and 9 bases at J, with 8 bases in the middle. Full variable domain (outside the CDR3, taken from reference TRBV29-1 and TRBJ2-5): SAVISQKPSRDICQRGTSLTIQCQVDSQVTMMFWYRQQPGQSLTLIATANQGSEATYESGFVIDKFPISRPNLTFSTLTVSNMSPEDSSIYLCSVEDDSAQYFGPGTRLLVL.

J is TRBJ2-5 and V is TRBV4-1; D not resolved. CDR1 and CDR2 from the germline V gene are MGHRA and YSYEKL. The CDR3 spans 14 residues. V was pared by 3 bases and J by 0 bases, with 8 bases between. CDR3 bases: TGCGCCAGCAGCCAGGAAGACAACCAAGAGACCCAGTACTTC. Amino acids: CASSQEDNQETQYF.